What follows describes a single T cell receptor (beta chain). The data belong to a study of blood T cell repertoires in COVID-19. Study-wide background: COVID-19 samples collected from the United States, Italy and Spain covered acute and convalescent phases. In each case, the material was cDNA or gDNA derived from T cells, B-cell-depleted T cells, or PBMCs.

The CDR3 loop spans 16 amino acids. Germline V gives CDR1 SGHNT, CDR2 YENEEA. The V and J ends lost 4 bases and 5 bases respectively, with 18 bases between them. Original processing methods: Reference gene primers were amplified, and this amplification served to estimate nucleated cell counts. The assay was immunoSEQ multiplex PCR, and TCRdb's table has in-frame clones only and misses some. V, J and clone size are taken as reported in that table, and D and trimming were inferred from the DNA itself. The sample gives approximately 92,000 clones, about 80% of which show up once; around 19% is in the top ten.

The sequence was collected from a man older than 75 with acute or convalescent COVID-19. The sequencing sample was made of peripheral blood. This chain connects TRBV11-3 to TRBJ2-1, with D perhaps TRBD2 (6 bases). This CDR3 reads CASSSPRESKNNEQFF. CDR3 in DNA: TGTGCCAGCAGCTCCCCCCGGGAGAGCAAGAACAATGAGCAGTTCTTC.